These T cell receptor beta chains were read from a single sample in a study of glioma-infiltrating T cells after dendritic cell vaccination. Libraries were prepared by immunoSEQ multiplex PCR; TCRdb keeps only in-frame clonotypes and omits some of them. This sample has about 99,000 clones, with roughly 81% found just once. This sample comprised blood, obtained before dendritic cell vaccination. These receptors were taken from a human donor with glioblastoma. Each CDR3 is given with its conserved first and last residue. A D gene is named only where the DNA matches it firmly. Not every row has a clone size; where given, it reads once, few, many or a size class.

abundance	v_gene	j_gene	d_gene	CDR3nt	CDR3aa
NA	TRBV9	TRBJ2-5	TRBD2	TGTGCCAGCAGCGTAGGACGGGGGGGCCTGGAAGAGACCCAGTACTTC	CASSVGRGGLEETQYF
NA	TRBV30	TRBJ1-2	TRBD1	TGTGCCTGGAAAGGCAGGGGGGATCGCTACACCTTC	CAWKGRGDRYTF
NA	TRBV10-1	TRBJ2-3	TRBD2	TGCGCCAGCAGTGTCCGGCGGGGGAATACAGATACGCAGTATTTT	CASSVRRGNTDTQYF
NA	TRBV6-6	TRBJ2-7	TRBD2	TGTGCCAGCAGCCGGGGACTAGCGGGGATTTACGAGCAGTACTTC	CASSRGLAGIYEQYF
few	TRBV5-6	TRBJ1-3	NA	TGTGCCAGCAGCTCCTTAAGGAGCCGAAACACCATATATTTT	CASSSLRSRNTIYF
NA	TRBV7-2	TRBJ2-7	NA	TGTGCCAGCAGCTTAGCCGCGGGACAGTACGAGCAGTACTTC	CASSLAAGQYEQYF
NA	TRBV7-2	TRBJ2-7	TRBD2	TGTGCCAGCAGCTTAGACGGGGGGGTAACCTACGAGCAGTACTTC	CASSLDGGVTYEQYF
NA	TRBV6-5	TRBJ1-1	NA	TGTGCCAGCAGTTATGAGCGGGCCCCCGTGGAAGAAGCTTTCTTT	CASSYERAPVEEAFF
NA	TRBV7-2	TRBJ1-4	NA	TGTGCCAGCAGCTCACCCCCCGGTACAACTAATGAAAAACTGTTTTTT	CASSSPPGTTNEKLFF
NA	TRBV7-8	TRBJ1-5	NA	TGTGCCAGCAGCAAACAGTTCAGTTTTCAGCCCCAGCATTTT	CASSKQFSFQPQHF
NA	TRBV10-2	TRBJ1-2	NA	TGCGCCAGCAGTGACCTGGGGGGCTATGGCTACACCTTC	CASSDLGGYGYTF
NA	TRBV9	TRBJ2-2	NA	TGTGCCAGCAGCGTACGCTATAACACCGGGGAGCTGTTTTTT	CASSVRYNTGELFF
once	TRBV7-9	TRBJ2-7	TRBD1	TGTGCCAGCAGCTGGGACAGTCAAGCCTACGAGCAGTACTTC	CASSWDSQAYEQYF
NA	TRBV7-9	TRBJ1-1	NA	TGTGCCAGCAGCACTAGTGGGGGGGTGTCTACCTTT	CASSTSGGVSTF
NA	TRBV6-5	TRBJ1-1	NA	TGTGCCAGCAGTGGGACTCTGAACACTGAAGCTTTCTTT	CASSGTLNTEAFF
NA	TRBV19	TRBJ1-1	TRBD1	TGTGCCAGTAGTGCAGGGACAGGCAACACTGAAGCTTTCTTT	CASSAGTGNTEAFF
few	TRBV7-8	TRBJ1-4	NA	TGTGCCAGCAGCCTTTGGGGGGTGGAAGTAACTAATGAAAAACTGTTTTTT	CASSLWGVEVTNEKLFF
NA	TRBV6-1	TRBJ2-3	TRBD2	TGTGCCAGCAGCCGGGGGGGCACCACAGATACGCAGTATTTT	CASSRGGTTDTQYF
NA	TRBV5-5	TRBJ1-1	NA	TGTGCCAGCAGCCCCACAATACAAGTTGAAGCTTTCTTT	CASSPTIQVEAFF
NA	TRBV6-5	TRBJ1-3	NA	TGTGCCAGCACCCCAGGAAACACCATATATTTT	CASTPGNTIYF
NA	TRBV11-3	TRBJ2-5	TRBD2	TGTGCCAGCAGCCCCGCACTAGCGAAAGAGACCCAGTACTTC	CASSPALAKETQYF
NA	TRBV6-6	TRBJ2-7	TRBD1	TGTGCCAGCAGTTACGTTGCAGGGGGCGACGAGCAGTACTTC	CASSYVAGGDEQYF
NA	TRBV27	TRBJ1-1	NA	TGTGCCAGCAGGGATGCGGGATTCCTCACTGAAGCTTTCTTT	CASRDAGFLTEAFF
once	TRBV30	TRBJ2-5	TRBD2	TGTGCCTGGAATCTAGCGGGGGTGGGAGAGACCCAGTACTTC	CAWNLAGVGETQYF
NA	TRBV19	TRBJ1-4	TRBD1	TGTGCCAGTAGTTTATTGTCCGGACAGGGGAAGGAAAAACTGTTTTTT	CASSLLSGQGKEKLFF
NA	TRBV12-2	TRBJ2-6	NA	TGTGCATCGACCGACCGGATTCGTCGGGGGTGGGTGGCTGGAAACAACGTCCTGACTTTC	CASTDRIRRGWVAGNNVLTF
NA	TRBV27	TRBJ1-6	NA	TGTGCCAGCAGTTTTGGGGGAGGTGAATCACCCCTCCACTTT	CASSFGGGESPLHF
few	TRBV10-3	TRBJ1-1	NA	TGTGCCATCAGTACGGGATCTGAAGCTTTCTTT	CAISTGSEAFF
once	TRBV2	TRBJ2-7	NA	TGTGCCAGCAGTGAAGTTTTTGACAGGTTAACCTACGAGCAGTACTTC	CASSEVFDRLTYEQYF